One sample yielded the 15 T cell receptor beta chains listed below, sequenced in a study of T cells in localized non-small cell lung cancer. The method was immunoSEQ multiplex PCR; TCRdb's version includes in-frame clones alone and lacks a portion of them. The sample yields fewer than 25,000 clones, 80% to 90% seen once. This specimen consisted of peripheral blood, obtained before any cancer treatment. These receptors were taken from a woman aged 35-75 years with stage I lung adenocarcinoma.

The V gene is TRBV7-2, the J gene TRBJ2-3; D possibly corresponds to TRBD1 (6 bases). The V gene's germline CDR1 is SGHTA and CDR2 FQGNSA. The CDR3 sequence is 13 residues long. Trimming removed 9 bases from V and 0 bases from J, with 10 bases in between. CDR3 region: CASTQGSTDTQYF. The CDR3 DNA reads TGTGCCAGTACCCAGGGGAGCACAGATACGCAGTATTTT.

The chain recombines TRBV28 with TRBJ1-1; a possible D gene is TRBD1 (5 bases). Trimming left V 4 bases short and J 4 bases short, with 13 bases between. Germline CDR1 MDHEN, CDR2 SYDVKM. The CDR3 has 14 residues. The CDR3 loop is CASSSHTGGTEAFF. DNA of the CDR3: TGTGCCAGCAGTTCACATACAGGTGGCACTGAAGCTTTCTTT.

The chain links TRBV10-3 to TRBJ2-2; tentative D call: TRBD2 (7 bases). Germline V CDR1 and CDR2: ENHRY, SYGVKD. There are 17 residues in the CDR3. The germline V and J ends were trimmed by 5 bases and 7 bases, with 23 bases remaining between them. CDR3 nucleotide sequence: TGTGCCATCAGTACTAGGGGGACTACCTCGAAGGTCGGGGAGCTGTTTTTT. Its translation is CAISTRGTTSKVGELFF.

The chain is built from TRBV27 and TRBJ2-1; 11 bases are shared with TRBD1. With V trimmed by 6 bases and J by 0 bases, 13 bases remained unmatched. Germline CDR1 is MNHEY and CDR2 is SMNVEV (reference sequence). This CDR3 is built from 19 residues. CDR3 nucleotide sequence: TGTGCCAGCAGAGGGGGACAGGGGGGCTTACTGAGCTCCTACAATGAGCAGTTCTTC. Translated: CASRGGQGGLLSSYNEQFF.

The chain joins TRBV7-8 to TRBJ1-2; TRBD1 matches 7 bases. V lost 4 bases to trimming and J lost 3 bases; unmatched junction nucleotides: 5. The CDR3 loop spans 14 amino acids. Germline CDR1 is SGHVS and CDR2 is FQNEAQ. CDR3 sequence (DNA): TGTGCCAGCAGCTCCCGGGACAGAGACTATGGCTACACCTTC. Translating gives CASSSRDRDYGYTF.

The chain joins TRBV21-1 to TRBJ2-3; TRBD1 is the table's D call, not checked against the DNA. TRBV21-1 is reported as a pseudogene. The CDR3 is 12 amino acids. The CDR3 DNA follows: TGCTCCGGGACAGGGCAGACAGATACGCAGTATTTT. This translates into CSGTGQTDTQYF.

This clone occurred once. The chain combines TRBV6-5 with TRBJ1-5, with D unclear. CDR1 and CDR2 from the germline V gene are MNHEY and SVGAGI. Trimming cost V 6 bases and J 5 bases, with 11 bases left between them. The CDR3 is made up of 13 amino acids. The CDR3 region has the DNA TGTGCCAGCAGACCATACAGATATCAGCCCCAGCATTTT. This codes for CASRPYRYQPQHF.

The chain couples TRBV7-8 to TRBJ2-7; D is possibly TRBD1 (6 bases). Germline V CDR1 and CDR2: SGHVS, FQNEAQ. Trimming removed 4 bases at V and 3 bases at J, with 7 bases between. There are 12 residues in the CDR3. Here the CDR3 reads CASSWDNYEQYF. The CDR3 nucleotides read TGTGCCAGCAGCTGGGACAACTACGAGCAGTACTTC. Drawing the rest from reference TRBV7-8 and TRBJ2-7, the complete variable domain is GAGVSQSPRYKVAKRGQDVALRCDPISGHVSLFWYQQALGQGPEFLTYFQNEAQLDKSGLPSDRFFAERPEGSVSTLKIQRTQQEDSAVYLCASSWDNYEQYFGPGTRLTVT.

This chain links TRBV10-3 with TRBJ1-5; TRBD1 is a possible D gene (6 bases). CDR3 length: 15 residues. Germline loops: CDR1 ENHRY, CDR2 SYGVKD. V gave up 0 bases and J gave up 5 bases, with 11 bases separating them. CDR3 protein: CAISESRGGDQPQHF. The CDR3 bases are TGTGCCATCAGTGAGTCACGAGGGGGGGATCAGCCCCAGCATTTT.

The chain combines TRBV6-1 with TRBJ2-7, with D tentatively TRBD1 (6 bases). V was clipped by 5 bases and J by 3 bases, with 17 bases between them. The length of the CDR3 is 15 residues. In germline, CDR1 is MNHNS, CDR2 SASEGT. The DNA for the CDR3 is TGTGCCAGCAGTCTCCACCAGGGGCTCGGCTACGAGCAGTACTTC. It codes for CASSLHQGLGYEQYF.

This clone was seen more than once but under ten times. The genes are TRBV7-6 and TRBJ1-1, with D perhaps matching TRBD1 (5 bases). Germline V gene lookup returns CDR1 SGHVS and CDR2 FNYEAQ. The CDR3 sequence is 17 residues long. V lost 0 bases and J lost 0, with 14 bases in between. The CDR3 spells CASSLAGGTGMNTEAFF. In nucleotides, the CDR3 is TGTGCCAGCAGCTTAGCGGGCGGGACGGGCATGAACACTGAAGCTTTCTTT.

The CDR3 DNA sequence: TGTGCCAGTAAAGGGCAGGGAGGAAACACCATATATTTT. This translates into CASKGQGGNTIYF. This sequence joins TRBV19 and TRBJ1-3; D is perhaps TRBD1 (5 bases). V was clipped by 7 bases and J by 4 bases, with 11 bases between them. CDR1 and CDR2 (germline): LNHDA, SQIVND (reference sequence). The CDR3 length is 13 residues.

V and J are TRBV29-1 and TRBJ2-7; 9 bases line up with TRBD1. With V trimmed by 6 bases and J by 5 bases, 8 bases remained unmatched. Germline lookup yields CDR1 SQVTM and CDR2 ANQGSEA. The CDR3 is 13 amino acids. CDR3 coding DNA: TGCAGCGTGAGACACGGGACAGGGCACGAGCAGTACTTC. It translates to CSVRHGTGHEQYF.

The chain combines TRBV30 with TRBJ2-7, with 9 bases that match TRBD2. The germline V gene encodes CDR1 GTSNPN and CDR2 SVGIG (reference sequence). The V gene end was trimmed by 4 bases and the J gene end by 2 bases; junction bases not matched to a gene: 0. This CDR3 has 12 residues. CDR3 in amino acids: CAWTSGAYEQYF. CDR3 nucleotide sequence: TGTGCCTGGACTAGCGGGGCCTACGAGCAGTACTTC.

This sequence joins TRBV11-2 and TRBJ1-4; no reliable D call. The CDR3 runs to 14 residues. V shed 0 bases and J shed 4 bases, with 6 bases lying between them. Germline V CDR1 and CDR2: SGHAT, FQNNGV. The CDR3 DNA is TGTGCCAGCAGCTTAGATGGATTTAATGAAAAACTGTTTTTT. It translates to CASSLDGFNEKLFF.